Listed below are T cell receptor beta chains from one sample, sequenced in a study of shared T cell receptors in the human thymus. Using immunoSEQ multiplex PCR, the repertoire was profiled, and TCRdb retains in-frame clones only, with some absent. Among 540,000 or so clones listed, 78% were seen once. These sequences were also reported in another study, on human thymus T cells.

The sequenced sample consisted of thymocytes. The receptor source for this set is a boy in the first two years of life with a congenital heart defect. Both conserved end residues are part of each CDR3. The order of the fields is D gene, clone size, V gene, J gene, CDR3 length, CDR3 DNA, CDR3 protein. A D gene is named only where the DNA matches it firmly. Only part of the rows carry a size: once, few, many, or a class if the clone is expanded.

D: TRBD2
size: few
V: TRBV19
J: TRBJ2-1
length: 16
DNA: TGTGCCAGTAGTTCCCGAGCGGGAGTCTCCTACAATGAGCAGTTCTTC
CDR3: CASSSRAGVSYNEQFF

D: NA
size: NA
V: TRBV28
J: TRBJ1-4
length: 17
DNA: TGTGCCAGCAGTTTCCCCCCCGCAGGGGCTTGGAATGAAAAACTGTTTTTT
CDR3: CASSFPPAGAWNEKLFF

D: TRBD1
size: NA
V: TRBV28
J: TRBJ1-5
length: 14
DNA: TGTGCCAGCAGTTCGACAGGGGGAAACAAGCCCCAGCATTTT
CDR3: CASSSTGGNKPQHF

D: TRBD1
size: NA
V: TRBV25-1
J: TRBJ2-5
length: 13
DNA: TGTGCCAGCAATATGGACAGGGGTGGGGAGCAGTACTTC
CDR3: CASNMDRGGEQYF

D: TRBD2
size: NA
V: TRBV9
J: TRBJ2-1
length: 15
DNA: TGTGCCAGCAGTTCGGTGGCGGGAGGGCCGGTTGAGCAGTTCTTC
CDR3: CASSSVAGGPVEQFF

D: NA
size: once
V: TRBV15
J: TRBJ2-1
length: 16
DNA: TGTGCCACCAGCGGTATCGATATTAGCTCCTACAATGAGCAGTTCTTC
CDR3: CATSGIDISSYNEQFF

D: TRBD2
size: few
V: TRBV27
J: TRBJ2-7
length: 16
DNA: TGTGCCAGCAGCACCAGACACGGGACTAGTCGGTACGAGCAGTACTTC
CDR3: CASSTRHGTSRYEQYF

D: NA
size: NA
V: TRBV15
J: TRBJ1-1
length: 17
DNA: TGTGCCACCAGCAGAGTCACGGATGGGGGGATTTATTCTGAAGCTTTCTTT
CDR3: CATSRVTDGGIYSEAFF

D: NA
size: NA
V: TRBV10-3
J: TRBJ1-3
length: 16
DNA: TGTGCCATCACTCCCGGACTTACGAGCTCTGGAAACACCATATATTTT
CDR3: CAITPGLTSSGNTIYF

D: TRBD1
size: NA
V: TRBV6-4
J: TRBJ2-2
length: 17
DNA: TGTGCCAGCAGTGACTGGGGACAGGGGGCAAACACCGGGGAGCTGTTTTTT
CDR3: CASSDWGQGANTGELFF

D: TRBD1
size: NA
V: TRBV28
J: TRBJ1-5
length: 15
DNA: TGTGCCAGCAGTCCTGACAGGGATAGCAATCAGCCCCAGCATTTT
CDR3: CASSPDRDSNQPQHF

D: NA
size: NA
V: TRBV6-1
J: TRBJ2-1
length: 18
DNA: TGTGCCAGCAGTGATGGACAGCGTGTAGAGGGATTTGGTGGTGAGCAGTTCTTC
CDR3: CASSDGQRVEGFGGEQFF

D: NA
size: NA
V: TRBV19
J: TRBJ2-7
length: 12
DNA: TGTGCCAGTAGTTCAGGGCTCTACGAGCAGTACTTC
CDR3: CASSSGLYEQYF

D: TRBD1
size: NA
V: TRBV18
J: TRBJ2-7
length: 17
DNA: TGTGCCAGCTCACCACCGAGGACAGGAGGTCAAACCTACGAGCAGTACTTC
CDR3: CASSPPRTGGQTYEQYF

D: TRBD2
size: NA
V: TRBV10-1
J: TRBJ2-7
length: 18
DNA: TGCGCCAGCAGTGAGAGCCGCGGGGGGGGTGACGTCTCCTACGAGCAGTACTTC
CDR3: CASSESRGGGDVSYEQYF

D: NA
size: few
V: TRBV5-6
J: TRBJ2-7
length: 13
DNA: TGTGCCAGCAGCTTAAGTAGGGGGGGCGAGCAGTACTTC
CDR3: CASSLSRGGEQYF

D: NA
size: few
V: TRBV29-1
J: TRBJ2-3
length: 16
DNA: TGCAGCGTTGAAGATCTTCACCTACCCCACACAGATACGCAGTATTTT
CDR3: CSVEDLHLPHTDTQYF

D: NA
size: few
V: TRBV28
J: TRBJ1-2
length: 17
DNA: TGTGCCAGCAGTTTATCCCAAGGAGGGGATTCGATGTATGGCTACACCTTC
CDR3: CASSLSQGGDSMYGYTF

D: TRBD2
size: NA
V: TRBV30
J: TRBJ2-7
length: 16
DNA: TGTGCCTGGAGACCCCTGGAGGGAGGGCACTCCTACGAGCAGTACTTC
CDR3: CAWRPLEGGHSYEQYF

D: TRBD1
size: NA
V: TRBV27
J: TRBJ1-3
length: 14
DNA: TGTGCCAGCAGTTTAAGGGACAGTGGAAACACCATATATTTT
CDR3: CASSLRDSGNTIYF

D: TRBD2
size: few
V: TRBV11-3
J: TRBJ2-3
length: 16
DNA: TGTGCCAGCAGCCTCTTCGCACGGGAGGGCGCCGATACGCAGTATTTT
CDR3: CASSLFAREGADTQYF

D: NA
size: NA
V: TRBV18
J: TRBJ1-1
length: 15
DNA: TGTGCCAGCTCACCCTCGAGGAACATGAACACTGAAGCTTTCTTT
CDR3: CASSPSRNMNTEAFF

D: TRBD1
size: NA
V: TRBV6-1
J: TRBJ1-1
length: 13
DNA: TGTGCCAGCGGGGAACAGGGGAGGACTGAAGCTTTCTTT
CDR3: CASGEQGRTEAFF

D: NA
size: NA
V: TRBV11-1
J: TRBJ2-7
length: 14
DNA: TGTGCCAGCAGCGCACCGGCTGGGGGGTACGAGCAGTACTTC
CDR3: CASSAPAGGYEQYF

D: TRBD2
size: few
V: TRBV7-2
J: TRBJ2-3
length: 15
DNA: TGTGCCAGCAGCTCTAGCGGTGGACGGATAGATACGCAGTATTTT
CDR3: CASSSSGGRIDTQYF

D: TRBD2
size: NA
V: TRBV27
J: TRBJ2-7
length: 16
DNA: TGTGCCAGCAGTTTTTCCTCCCGGCAAGCGGGAGTCGAGCAGTACTTC
CDR3: CASSFSSRQAGVEQYF

D: TRBD2
size: once
V: TRBV5-8
J: TRBJ2-7
length: 17
DNA: TGTGCCAGCAGCTTGCCCCCGGGGAGCGGGAGCCCCTACGAGCAGTACTTC
CDR3: CASSLPPGSGSPYEQYF

D: TRBD1
size: NA
V: TRBV27
J: TRBJ2-2
length: 16
DNA: TGTGCCAGCAGTTTAAGAGGACAGGGGTATTCCGGGGAGCTGTTTTTT
CDR3: CASSLRGQGYSGELFF

D: TRBD2
size: NA
V: TRBV9
J: TRBJ2-1
length: 17
DNA: TGTGCCAGCAGCGTGGGGGTGGCTAGCGGACCATACAATGAGCAGTTCTTC
CDR3: CASSVGVASGPYNEQFF

D: NA
size: NA
V: TRBV27
J: TRBJ1-3
length: 14
DNA: TGTGCCAGCAGTTTTTCCAGCTCTGGAAACACCATATATTTT
CDR3: CASSFSSSGNTIYF

D: TRBD1
size: NA
V: TRBV28
J: TRBJ1-2
length: 16
DNA: TGTGCCAGCAGTTTTAGGACAGGGGAGTGGGACTATGGCTACACCTTC
CDR3: CASSFRTGEWDYGYTF

D: NA
size: NA
V: TRBV15
J: TRBJ2-6
length: 18
DNA: TGTGCCACCAGCAGAGAAAGCAGCGACCGAATCGGGGCCAACGTCCTGACTTTC
CDR3: CATSRESSDRIGANVLTF

D: NA
size: NA
V: TRBV27
J: TRBJ2-3
length: 9
DNA: TGTTCCGAGGCAGATACGCAGTATTTT
CDR3: CSEADTQYF

D: NA
size: NA
V: TRBV9
J: TRBJ2-2
length: 17
DNA: TGTGCCAGCAGCCCGCGAGAGGGGGAATGGTACACCGGGGAGCTGTTTTTT
CDR3: CASSPREGEWYTGELFF

D: TRBD1
size: once
V: TRBV9
J: TRBJ1-1
length: 18
DNA: TGTGCCAGCAGCGTAAGTCGGGACAGAGGGGGGCGTGTAACTGAAGCTTTCTTT
CDR3: CASSVSRDRGGRVTEAFF

D: NA
size: NA
V: TRBV19
J: TRBJ1-1
length: 15
DNA: TGTGCCAGTAGTTCAGCTCCCCAGGGTAGGCCTGAAGCTTTCTTT
CDR3: CASSSAPQGRPEAFF

D: NA
size: NA
V: TRBV5-1
J: TRBJ2-7
length: 13
DNA: TGCGCCAGCAGCTCGAGCAGGTCCTACGAGCAGTACTTC
CDR3: CASSSSRSYEQYF

D: NA
size: NA
V: TRBV7-8
J: TRBJ2-1
length: 14
DNA: TGTGCCAGCAGCTTAGGGGGAAAGGGGTATGAGCAGTTCTTC
CDR3: CASSLGGKGYEQFF

D: TRBD2
size: NA
V: TRBV28
J: TRBJ2-5
length: 15
DNA: TGTGCCAGCAGTTGGCGGGAGAGGACCCAAGAGACCCAGTACTTC
CDR3: CASSWRERTQETQYF

D: TRBD1
size: NA
V: TRBV4-3
J: TRBJ1-2
length: 17
DNA: TGCGCCAGCAGCCAAGTCTATGATGGGACAGGGAACTATGGCTACACCTTC
CDR3: CASSQVYDGTGNYGYTF

D: TRBD2
size: NA
V: TRBV4-1
J: TRBJ2-2
length: 15
DNA: TGCGCCAGCAGCCAAAGGGGAGGGAGCACCGGGGAGCTGTTTTTT
CDR3: CASSQRGGSTGELFF

D: TRBD1
size: NA
V: TRBV10-3
J: TRBJ2-2
length: 16
DNA: TGTGCCATCAGGACCACAGGGGGCGTAGTCACCGGGGAGCTGTTTTTT
CDR3: CAIRTTGGVVTGELFF

D: NA
size: NA
V: TRBV11-1
J: TRBJ2-5
length: 13
DNA: TGTGCCAGCAGCTTATTGAGCCAAGAGACCCAGTACTTC
CDR3: CASSLLSQETQYF